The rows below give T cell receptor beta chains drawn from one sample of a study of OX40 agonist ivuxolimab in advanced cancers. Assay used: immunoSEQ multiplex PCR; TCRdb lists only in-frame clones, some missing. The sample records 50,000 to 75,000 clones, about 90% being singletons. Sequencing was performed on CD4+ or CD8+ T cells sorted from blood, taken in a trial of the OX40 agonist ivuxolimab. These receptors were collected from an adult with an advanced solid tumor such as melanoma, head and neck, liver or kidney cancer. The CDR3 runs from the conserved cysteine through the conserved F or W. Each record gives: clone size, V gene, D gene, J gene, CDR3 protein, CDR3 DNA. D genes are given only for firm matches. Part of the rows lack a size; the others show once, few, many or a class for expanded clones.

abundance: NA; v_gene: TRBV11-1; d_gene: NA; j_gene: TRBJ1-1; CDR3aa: CASSFRGTMNTEAFF; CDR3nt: TGTGCCAGCAGCTTCAGGGGCACCATGAACACTGAAGCTTTCTTT
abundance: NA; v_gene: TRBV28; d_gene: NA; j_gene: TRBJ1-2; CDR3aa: CASSSGSGYGYTF; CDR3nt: TGTGCCAGCAGTTCCGGTTCGGGCTATGGCTACACCTTC
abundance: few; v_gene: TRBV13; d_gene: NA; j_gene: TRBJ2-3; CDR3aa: CASSSGLNTQYF; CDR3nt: TGTGCCAGCAGCTCAGGGCTAAATACGCAGTATTTT
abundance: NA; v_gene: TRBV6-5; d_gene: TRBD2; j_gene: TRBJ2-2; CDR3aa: CASSYIAERGTGELFF; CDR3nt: TGTGCCAGCAGTTACATAGCGGAGCGGGGAACCGGGGAGCTGTTTTTT
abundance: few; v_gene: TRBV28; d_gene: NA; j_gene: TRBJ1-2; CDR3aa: CASRDLTGGYTF; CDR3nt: TGTGCCAGCAGAGACCTGACGGGTGGCTACACCTTC
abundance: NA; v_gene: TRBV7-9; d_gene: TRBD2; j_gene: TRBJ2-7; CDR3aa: CASSLADAWRESYEQYF; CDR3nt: TGTGCCAGCAGCTTAGCTGACGCCTGGCGGGAGAGCTACGAGCAGTACTTC
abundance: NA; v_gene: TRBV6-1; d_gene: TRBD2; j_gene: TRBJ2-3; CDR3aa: CASSQTSGRGTQYF; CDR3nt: TGTGCCAGCAGCCAAACTAGCGGGAGGGGAACGCAGTATTTT
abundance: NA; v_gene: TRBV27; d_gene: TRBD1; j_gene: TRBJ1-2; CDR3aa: CASSRGQGGTVGYTF; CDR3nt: TGTGCCAGCAGCCGCGGACAGGGCGGTACGGTGGGCTACACCTTC
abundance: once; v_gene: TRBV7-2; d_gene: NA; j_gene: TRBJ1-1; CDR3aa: CASSLVGFGGKNTEAFF; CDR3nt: TGTGCCAGCAGCTTAGTTGGGTTTGGGGGGAAGAACACTGAAGCTTTCTTT
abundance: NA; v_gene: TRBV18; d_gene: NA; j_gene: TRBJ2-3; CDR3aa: CASSPNRGGGTDTQYF; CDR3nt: TGTGCCAGCTCACCCAACAGGGGAGGGGGCACAGATACGCAGTATTTT
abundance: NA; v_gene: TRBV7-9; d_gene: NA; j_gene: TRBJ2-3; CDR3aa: CASSVRDTQYF; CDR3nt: TGTGCCAGCAGCGTAAGAGATACGCAGTATTTT
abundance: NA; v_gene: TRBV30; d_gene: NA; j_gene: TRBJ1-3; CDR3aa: CAWSVVGPGNTIYF; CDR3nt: TGTGCCTGGAGTGTTGTGGGGCCCGGAAACACCATATATTTT
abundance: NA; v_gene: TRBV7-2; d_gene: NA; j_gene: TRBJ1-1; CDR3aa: CASSPPSPMNTEAFF; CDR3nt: TGTGCCAGCAGCCCCCCTAGCCCCATGAACACTGAAGCTTTCTTT
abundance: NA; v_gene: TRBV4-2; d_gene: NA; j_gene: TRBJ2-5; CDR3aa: CASSQETVRAQETQYF; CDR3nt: TGTGCCAGCAGCCAAGAGACCGTACGGGCACAAGAGACCCAGTACTTC
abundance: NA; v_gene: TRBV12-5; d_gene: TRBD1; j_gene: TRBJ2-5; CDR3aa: CASDTGGETQYF; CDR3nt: TGTGCTAGTGATACAGGGGGGGAGACCCAGTACTTC
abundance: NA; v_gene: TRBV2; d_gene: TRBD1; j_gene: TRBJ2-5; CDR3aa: CASGKGASSAETQYF; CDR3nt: TGTGCCAGCGGGAAGGGGGCGTCGAGCGCCGAGACCCAGTACTTC
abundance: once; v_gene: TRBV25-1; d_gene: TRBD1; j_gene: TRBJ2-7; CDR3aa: CASTRTGGSYEQYF; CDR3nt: TGTGCCAGCACACGGACAGGGGGCTCCTACGAGCAGTACTTC
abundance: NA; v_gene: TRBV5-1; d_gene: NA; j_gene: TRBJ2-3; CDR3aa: CASSFNSDTQYF; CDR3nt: TGCGCCAGCAGCTTTAATTCGGATACGCAGTATTTT
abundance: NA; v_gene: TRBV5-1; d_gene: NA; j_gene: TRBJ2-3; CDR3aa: CASSSQRGGTDTQYF; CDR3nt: TGCGCCAGCAGCTCCCAGCGAGGAGGCACAGATACGCAGTATTTT
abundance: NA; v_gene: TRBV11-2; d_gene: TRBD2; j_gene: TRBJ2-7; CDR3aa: CASSLRVLAGFGSYEQYF; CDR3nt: TGTGCCAGCAGCTTACGGGTTTTAGCGGGATTCGGCTCCTACGAGCAGTACTTC
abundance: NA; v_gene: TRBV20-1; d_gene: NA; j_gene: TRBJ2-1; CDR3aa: CSAREDEQFF; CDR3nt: TGCAGTGCTAGAGAAGATGAGCAGTTCTTC
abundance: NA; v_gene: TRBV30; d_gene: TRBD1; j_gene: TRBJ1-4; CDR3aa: CAWGRGQSNEKLFF; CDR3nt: TGTGCCTGGGGCAGGGGGCAGTCTAATGAAAAACTGTTTTTT